The 32 T cell receptor beta chains given below trace back to one sample, sequenced in a study (dated by TCRdb to the early 2020s). Library method: the immunoSEQ multiplex PCR assay. TCRdb provides this immuneACCESS table in a form limited to in-frame rearrangements. Some clones are lacking; in checked studies, under half of them reflect an unresolved V gene, and why the rest are absent is not known. The sample contains some 70,000 clones, just over 90% of them found a single time. Jointly, the top ten make up roughly 4.2% of the sample. Sample: PBMCs. These receptors were taken from a man aged 35-49 years with rheumatoid arthritis.

This chain links TRBV5-1 with TRBJ2-3, with 8 bases that match TRBD2. Germline V gene data show CDR1 as SGHRS and CDR2 as YFSETQ. V was clipped by 3 bases and J by 5 bases; unmatched bases: 8. There are 15 residues in the CDR3. The CDR3 DNA sequence: TGCGCCAGCAGCTCTTCCGGGACTAGGAGAGATACGCAGTATTTT. This translates into CASSSSGTRRDTQYF.

The sample holds one count of this clone. The chain links TRBV9 to TRBJ2-7; 16 nucleotides agree with TRBD2. V lost 3 bases, J lost 0 bases, and 3 bases stayed unmatched. From germline, CDR1 is SGDLS and CDR2 YYNGEE. The CDR3 covers 17 residues. The CDR3 DNA is TGTGCCAGCAGCGAGGGACTAGCGGGAGGGTCCTCCTACGAGCAGTACTTC. Translation gives CASSEGLAGGSSYEQYF. The full variable domain, in which reference TRBV9 and TRBJ2-7 provide the parts outside the CDR3, is DSGVTQTPKHLITATGQRVTLRCSPRSGDLSVYWYQQSLDQGLQFLIQYYNGEERAKGNILERFSAQQFPDLHSELNLSSLELGDSALYFCASSEGLAGGSSYEQYFGPGTRLTVT.

This chain uses TRBV19 with TRBJ1-2; 12 bases are a match to TRBD1. From germline, CDR1 is LNHDA and CDR2 SQIVND (reference sequence). CDR3 length: 15 amino acids. Germline trimming cut 5 bases from V and 5 bases from J; bases unmatched to any gene: 6. The CDR3 loop reads CASSPGTGGGYGYTF. The CDR3 DNA reads TGTGCCAGTAGTCCCGGGACAGGGGGCGGGTATGGCTACACCTTC. The full variable domain, with the rest looked up from reference TRBV19 and TRBJ1-2, is DGGITQSPKYLFRKEGQNVTLSCEQNLNHDAMYWYRQDPGQGLRLIYYSQIVNDFQKGDIAEGYSVSREKKESFPLTVTSAQKNPTAFYLCASSPGTGGGYGYTFGSGTRLTVV.

The chain has TRBV3-1 (or the pseudogene TRBV3-2) and TRBJ2-3; possible D gene TRBD2, 6 bases. V lost 3 bases and J lost 0, with 10 bases in between. The CDR3 is 15 residues long. Germline CDR1 and CDR2: LGHDT and YNNKEL (reference sequence). CDR3 in amino acids: CASSHPSASTDTQYF. In nucleotides, the CDR3 is TGTGCCAGCAGCCATCCTAGCGCTAGCACAGATACGCAGTATTTT.

This CDR3 reads CASGGRTGDSYEQYF. The CDR3 DNA is TGCGCCAGCGGGGGCAGGACAGGTGATTCCTACGAGCAGTACTTC. The chain combines TRBV5-1 with TRBJ2-7; TRBD1 aligns across 7 bases. Trimming removed 7 bases from V and 1 base from J; junction bases left unmatched: 11. The CDR3 has 15 residues. The germline CDR1 and CDR2 sequences are SGHRS and YFSETQ.

This clone was detected only once. This chain joins TRBV5-1 and TRBJ1-3; D might be TRBD1 (6 bases). The CDR3 length is 15 residues. Germline CDR1 SGHRS, CDR2 YFSETQ. With 3 bases removed from V and 2 bases from J, the gap between germline ends came to 12 bases. The CDR3 DNA reads as TGCGCCAGCAGCTCGACAGGCGACGCTGGAAACACCATATATTTT. This translates into CASSSTGDAGNTIYF.

V gene TRBV28 combines with J gene TRBJ2-2; D gene ambiguous. Trimming removed 6 bases from V and 5 bases from J, with 16 bases in between. This CDR3 has 15 residues. Germline CDR1 MDHEN, CDR2 SYDVKM. The CDR3 nucleotides read TGTGCCAGCAGACCTCAAGGCAGAAGGACCGGGGAGCTGTTTTTT. Its protein is CASRPQGRRTGELFF. The full variable domain, its missing parts supplied by reference TRBV28 and TRBJ2-2, is DVKVTQSSRYLVKRTGEKVFLECVQDMDHENMFWYRQDPGLGLRLIYFSYDVKMKEKGDIPEGYSVSREKKERFSLILESASTNQTSMYLCASRPQGRRTGELFFGEGSRLTVL.

V and J are TRBV3-1 (or the pseudogene TRBV3-2) and TRBJ2-1; D gene unclear. This CDR3 comprises 15 residues. Trimming removed 0 bases at V and 4 bases at J, with 10 bases between. From germline, CDR1 is LGHDT and CDR2 YNNKEL (reference sequence). The DNA of the CDR3 is TGTGCCAGCAGCCAAGATATAGGCAGGTACAATGAGCAGTTCTTC. Encoded protein: CASSQDIGRYNEQFF.

V and J are TRBV7-2 and TRBJ1-6; D ambiguous. V was pared by 4 bases and J by 7 bases, with 20 bases between. The CDR3 length is 17 residues. CDR1 is SGHTA and CDR2 is FQGNSA in the germline V gene. As DNA, the CDR3 is TGTGCCAGCAGCTCCCAATCAGACGTTATCCCAAATTCACCCCTCCACTTT. Amino acid sequence: CASSSQSDVIPNSPLHF.

On this clone itself: Its ends do not fully match the called genes, so a read error is possible. J is TRBJ2-3 and V is TRBV14; 8 bases are shared with TRBD1. The germline CDR1 and CDR2 sequences are SGHDN and FVKESK. The CDR3 length is 15 residues. The CDR3 loop reads CASSQAGGLPDTQYF. Here the CDR3 DNA reads TGTGCCAGCAGCCAAGCAGGGGGCCTCCCAGATACACAGTATTTT.

V usage is TRBV5-1 and J usage is TRBJ1-4, with a possible D match to TRBD1 (5 bases). The length of the CDR3 is 12 residues. V was trimmed by 5 bases and J by 3 bases, leaving 5 bases between them. The germline CDR1 and CDR2 sequences are SGHRS and YFSETQ. This CDR3 reads CASRGANEKLFF. The CDR3 region has the DNA TGCGCCAGCAGGGGGGCTAATGAAAAACTGTTTTTT.

The chain has TRBV2 and TRBJ1-2; 11 positions agree with TRBD1. The length of the CDR3 is 14 residues. Germline values: CDR1 SNHLY, CDR2 FYNNEI. V shed 7 bases and J 7 bases; nucleotides not matched to a gene: 8. The DNA for the CDR3 is TGTGCCAGCAACCCGGACAGGGGGCGAACTGGCTACACCTTC. It codes for CASNPDRGRTGYTF.

The J gene is TRBJ2-1, the V gene TRBV9; possibly TRBD1 or TRBD2 for D (5 bases each). Germline CDR1 is SGDLS and CDR2 is YYNGEE. The CDR3 loop spans 12 amino acids. V was cut by 4 bases and J by 9 bases, with 11 bases left in between. The CDR3 DNA reads as TGTGCCAGCAGCTTATCCGGGACTGAGCAGTTCTTC. Protein: CASSLSGTEQFF.

This clone appeared once. The V call is TRBV7-3, the J call TRBJ2-3; no firm D call. In germline, CDR1 is SGHTA, CDR2 FQGTGA. CDR3 length: 16 amino acids. Trimming cost V 5 bases and J 2 bases, with 17 bases left between them. In nucleotides, the CDR3 is TGTGCCAGCAGCCCCGTTGGTGGCGGATCCACAGATACGCAGTATTTT. It is translated as CASSPVGGGSTDTQYF.

V gene TRBV29-1 combines with J gene TRBJ1-1, with D hard to call. V lost 4 bases to trimming and J lost 0 bases, with 6 bases between them. The length of the CDR3 is 12 residues. Germline loops: CDR1 SQVTM, CDR2 ANQGSEA. The CDR3 protein is CSVGHLNTEAFF. DNA for the CDR3: TGCAGCGTTGGCCATCTGAACACTGAAGCTTTCTTT.

This chain connects TRBV19 to TRBJ1-5; D is perhaps TRBD1 (5 bases). Germline CDR1 reads LNHDA; CDR2 reads SQIVND (reference sequence). V dropped 5 bases and J dropped 7 bases, with 21 bases sitting between them. There are 16 residues in the CDR3. In DNA form, the CDR3 reads TGTGCCAGTAGTCTCTCCTGGTCTCGGGGGGAACAGCCCCAGCATTTT. Amino acid sequence: CASSLSWSRGEQPQHF.

This chain uses TRBV5-4 with TRBJ1-2; TRBD1 agrees at 7 bases. CDR1 and CDR2 from the germline V gene are SGHNT and YYREEE (reference sequence). CDR3 size: 13 residues. V shed 2 bases and J 5 bases; nucleotides not matched to a gene: 3. DNA for the CDR3: TGTGCCAGCAGCTTAACAGGGGCATATGGCTACACCTTC. This sequence encodes CASSLTGAYGYTF.

The genes are TRBV4-1 and TRBJ2-7; 8 nucleotides align to TRBD1. Germline-derived CDR1 and CDR2 are MGHRA and YSYEKL. V lost 1 base to trimming and J lost 0 bases; unmatched junction nucleotides: 2. The CDR3 contains 15 residues. The CDR3 here is CASSQGTGLSYEQYF. CDR3 nucleotide sequence: TGCGCCAGCAGCCAAGGGACAGGGCTCTCCTACGAGCAGTACTTC.

The chain employs TRBV18 and TRBJ1-2, with D unresolved. V lost 1 base to trimming and J lost 6 bases, with 9 bases between them. The CDR3 is 13 amino acids. Germline assignment: CDR1 KGHSH and CDR2 LQKENI. The CDR3 spells CASSPRLDDGYTF. The CDR3 nucleotides are TGTGCCAGCTCACCACGCTTGGACGATGGCTACACCTTC. The full variable domain, with the rest looked up from reference TRBV18 and TRBJ1-2, is NAGVMQNPRHLVRRRGQEARLRCSPMKGHSHVYWYRQLPEEGLKFMVYLQKENIIDESGMPKERFSAEFPKEGPSILRIQQVVRGDSAAYFCASSPRLDDGYTFGSGTRLTVV.

The chain links TRBV9 to TRBJ2-5, with TRBD2 matching over 10 bases. After removal of 0 bases from V and 5 bases from J, the junction contained 7 bases not matched to a gene. The CDR3 has 16 residues. Germline V gives CDR1 SGDLS, CDR2 YYNGEE. The CDR3 DNA is TGTGCCAGCAGCGTAGCGGTAGCGGGAGGCACTGAGACCCAGTACTTC. Protein product: CASSVAVAGGTETQYF. The variable domain in full, with the rest retrieved from reference TRBV9 and TRBJ2-5, is DSGVTQTPKHLITATGQRVTLRCSPRSGDLSVYWYQQSLDQGLQFLIQYYNGEERAKGNILERFSAQQFPDLHSELNLSSLELGDSALYFCASSVAVAGGTETQYFGPGTRLLVL.

The V gene is TRBV20-1, the J gene TRBJ2-7; TRBD1 agrees at 7 bases. CDR1 is DFQATT, CDR2 SNEGSKA, per germline (reference sequence). This CDR3 has 11 residues. Unmatched junction bases numbered 3, after V lost 6 bases and J lost 4 bases. This CDR3 is CSAEQGYEQYF. The CDR3, as DNA: TGCAGTGCGGAACAGGGGTACGAGCAGTACTTC.

Details on this clone: Within the sample, other DNA sequences also encode this same CDR3. This chain connects TRBV12-3 or TRBV12-4 to TRBJ2-7; D uncertain. V was clipped by 1 base and J by 4 bases, with 5 bases between them. The CDR3 has 12 amino acids. CDR3 residues: CASSLDRYEQYF. The CDR3 nucleotides read TGTGCCAGCAGTTTAGACCGATACGAGCAGTACTTC.

V gene TRBV7-9 combines with J gene TRBJ2-5; 7 bases agree with TRBD2. The junction had 16 bases not matched to a gene; V was cut back by 5 bases and J by 4 bases. Germline V gene lookup returns CDR1 SEHNR and CDR2 FQNEAQ (reference sequence). The CDR3 covers 17 residues. This chain's CDR3 is CASSPGGLTFGRETQYF. The CDR3 DNA reads TGTGCCAGCAGCCCGGGGGGATTGACTTTTGGACGAGAGACCCAGTACTTC.

The chain is built from TRBV5-1 and TRBJ1-5; possibly TRBD1 for D (5 bases). Trimming took 7 bases from V and 6 from J, leaving 17 bases between them. This CDR3 is 14 amino acids long. CDR1 and CDR2 from the germline V gene are SGHRS and YFSETQ. The CDR3 DNA is TGCGCCAGCTCACCCCGAGCAGGGAGTCAGCCCCAGCATTTT. Protein: CASSPRAGSQPQHF.

The chain recombines TRBV6-6 with TRBJ1-1; 7 nucleotides match TRBD1. The V gene end was trimmed by 6 bases and the J gene end by 6 bases; junction bases not matched to a gene: 13. The CDR3 is 15 residues long. Germline V CDR1 and CDR2: MNHNY, SVGAGI (reference sequence). CDR3 protein: CASRRDRAQGAEAFF. DNA of the CDR3: TGTGCCAGCAGACGCGACAGGGCTCAGGGGGCTGAAGCTTTCTTT.

The CDR3 loop reads CASSYSGQPPYEQYF. The CDR3 DNA reads as TGTGCCAGCAGTTACTCGGGACAGCCCCCCTACGAGCAGTACTTC. The V call is TRBV6-5, the J call TRBJ2-7; 7 bases are a match to TRBD1. Trimming at V came to 0 bases and at J to 2 bases, leaving 4 bases not matched to a gene. From germline, CDR1 is MNHEY and CDR2 SVGAGI. The CDR3 has 15 residues.

The V call is TRBV13, the J call TRBJ2-1; maybe TRBD2 (5 bases). CDR1 is PRHDT and CDR2 is FYEKMQ in the germline V gene (reference sequence). The CDR3 has 15 residues. Trimming cost V 2 bases and J 3 bases, with 11 bases left between them. The CDR3 coding sequence is TGTGCCAGCAGCTTACTGGATCGGGACTACAATGAGCAGTTCTTC. Amino acid sequence: CASSLLDRDYNEQFF.

The V gene is TRBV7-3, the J gene TRBJ2-7; D is possibly TRBD2 (5 bases). The CDR3 runs 13 residues. CDR1 is SGHTA and CDR2 is FQGTGA in the germline V gene. V lost 2 bases to trimming and J lost 6 bases, with 11 bases between them. The CDR3 bases are TGTGCCAGCAGCTTAGAACGGGGTCTCGAGCAGTACTTC. Protein sequence: CASSLERGLEQYF.

This chain links TRBV19 with TRBJ1-5, with a possible D match to TRBD1 (6 bases). V was trimmed by 6 bases and J by 7 bases, leaving 13 bases between them. The CDR3 contains 13 residues. Per the germline V gene, CDR1 is LNHDA and CDR2 is SQIVND (reference sequence). CDR3 bases: TGTGCCAGTAGGTCACAGGGTGGGCAGCCCCAGCATTTT. Translated, it gives CASRSQGGQPQHF.

This chain uses TRBV4-1 with TRBJ1-2; 9 bases match TRBD1. The CDR3 runs to 16 residues. The germline gives CDR1 MGHRA, CDR2 YSYEKL. J gave up 3 bases and V 4 bases, and 9 bases lay outside the gene matches. The CDR3 sequence: CASSLQGQGVDYGYTF. The CDR3 DNA reads TGCGCCAGCAGCCTCCAGGGACAGGGCGTGGACTATGGCTACACCTTC.

This chain links TRBV6-5 with TRBJ1-1; 7 positions match TRBD1. With V trimmed by 6 bases and J by 10 bases, 11 bases remained unmatched. This CDR3 is built from 13 residues. The germline V gene encodes CDR1 MNHEY and CDR2 SVGAGI. The CDR3 region is CASRRDSLGRAFF. The CDR3 DNA sequence: TGTGCCAGCAGACGGGACAGTCTTGGTCGAGCTTTCTTT.

The gene calls are TRBV25-1 and TRBJ2-7; 7 nucleotides line up with TRBD2. Germline trimming cut 8 bases from V and 4 bases from J; bases unmatched to any gene: 8. Per germline, CDR1 MGHDK and CDR2 SYGVNS. CDR3 length equals 13 residues. The CDR3 DNA follows: TGTGCCAGCGCGGCGGGGGAATTGTACGAGCAGTACTTC. Protein product: CASAAGELYEQYF.